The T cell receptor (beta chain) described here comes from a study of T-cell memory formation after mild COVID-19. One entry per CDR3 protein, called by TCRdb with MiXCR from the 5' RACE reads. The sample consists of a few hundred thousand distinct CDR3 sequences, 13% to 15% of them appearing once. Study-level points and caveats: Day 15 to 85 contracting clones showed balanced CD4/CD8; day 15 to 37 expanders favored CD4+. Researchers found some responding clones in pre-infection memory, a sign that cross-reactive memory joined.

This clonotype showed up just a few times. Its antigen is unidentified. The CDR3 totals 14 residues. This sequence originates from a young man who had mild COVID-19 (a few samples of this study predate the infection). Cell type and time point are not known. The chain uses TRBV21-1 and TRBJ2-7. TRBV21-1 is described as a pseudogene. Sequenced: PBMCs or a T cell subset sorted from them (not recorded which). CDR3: CASNDGQGSYEQYF. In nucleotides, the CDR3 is TGTGCCAGCAACGACGGACAGGGCTCCTACGAGCAGTACTTC.